This T cell receptor (beta chain) was identified during a study of graft-versus-host responses after intestinal transplantation. For the study at large: Among the recipients, transplants were multivisceral, liver-intestinal, or isolated intestinal.

The CDR3 length is 14 residues. V gave up 3 bases and J gave up 7 bases, with 15 bases separating them. CDR1 and CDR2 (germline): LNHDA, SQIVND (reference sequence). Sequencing used immunoSEQ multiplex PCR; TCRdb keeps in-frame clones, though not all of them. This table holds tens of thousands of clones, approximately 89% found once. The chain recombines TRBV19 with TRBJ1-2, with D uncertain. Source: PBMCs, taken around 65 days after intestinal transplantation. This TCR derives from a human patient who received an intestinal transplant, so some T cells may come from the graft donor. The CDR3 is CASSMWGIGSGYTF. The CDR3, as DNA: TGTGCCAGTAGTATGTGGGGAATCGGGAGTGGCTACACCTTC.